A selection of T cell receptor beta chains follows, all from one sample in a study of blood T cell repertoires in COVID-19. This table comes from immunoSEQ multiplex PCR, and its TCRdb copy is limited to in-frame clones, with some not included. The sample consists of 300,000 to 400,000 clones, less than 85% of them appearing once. The sample comprised PBMCs or T cells enriched from blood (not recorded which). These receptor sequences come from a woman under 40 who had been exposed to COVID-19. Each CDR3 is given with its conserved first and last residue. The D gene is left open where the match is weak. Size tells how often a clone was seen (once, few, many) or the class of an expanded clone, and some rows leave it out.

J gene,D gene,V gene,clone size,CDR3 DNA,CDR3 protein
TRBJ1-5,TRBD1,TRBV24-1,once,TGTGCCATAGGGACAGGGGGCCGTCAGCCCCAGCATTTT,CAIGTGGRQPQHF
TRBJ1-5,TRBD1,TRBV5-1,NA,TGCGCCAGCAGCTCCGGACAGGGCGATCAGCCCCAGCATTTT,CASSSGQGDQPQHF
TRBJ2-7,NA,TRBV12-3/TRBV12-4,NA,TGTGCCAGCAGTTTATACTACGAGCAGTACTTC,CASSLYYEQYF
TRBJ1-1,NA,TRBV21-1,NA,TGTGCCAGCAGCAAATCGCCCCGACAGGGGGGCATGAACACTGAAGCTTTCTTT,CASSKSPRQGGMNTEAFF
TRBJ1-4,NA,TRBV28,NA,TGTGCCAGCAGTTTATCCGCACAGGGTAATGAAAAACTGTTTTTT,CASSLSAQGNEKLFF
TRBJ2-7,TRBD1,TRBV11-1,NA,TGTGCCAGCAGCTATCCCGGGACAGGTGTCTACGAGCAGTACTTC,CASSYPGTGVYEQYF
TRBJ1-5,TRBD1,TRBV4-1,NA,TGCGCCAGCAGCCAAGAACAACAGGGGGTAACCTTGGATCAGCCCCAGCATTTT,CASSQEQQGVTLDQPQHF
TRBJ2-3,TRBD1,TRBV5-6,NA,TGTGCCAGCAGCCCCTTTTTGGGGGACAGTGCGGCAGATACGCAGTATTTT,CASSPFLGDSAADTQYF
TRBJ1-3,NA,TRBV7-9,NA,TGTGCCAGCAGCTTTGGGACAAGATTCTCTGGAAACACCATATATTTT,CASSFGTRFSGNTIYF
TRBJ2-1,TRBD1,TRBV11-1,NA,TGTGCCAGCAGCTTAGTTCAGGGGGCATCCTACAATGAGCAGTTCTTC,CASSLVQGASYNEQFF
TRBJ2-7,TRBD1,TRBV28,NA,TGTGCCAGCAGTCCGAGTACAGGGGGCGCAGGGGGCTACGAGCAGTACTTC,CASSPSTGGAGGYEQYF
TRBJ2-7,NA,TRBV6-5,NA,TGTTGCGCCGGGACAATTTCCTACGAGCAGTACTTC,CCAGTISYEQYF
TRBJ2-1,TRBD2,TRBV6-5,NA,TGTGCCAGCAGCCTAGCGGGAGTTGGAAATGAGCAGTTCTTC,CASSLAGVGNEQFF
TRBJ1-1,NA,TRBV7-9,NA,TGTGCCAGCAGCTACAGGGCACGGAACACTGAAGCTTTCTTT,CASSYRARNTEAFF
TRBJ2-7,NA,TRBV10-3,NA,TGTGCCATCAGTGTCAGTAGCAACTACGAGCAGTACTTC,CAISVSSNYEQYF
TRBJ1-2,TRBD1,TRBV27,NA,TGTGCCAGCAGTTTAAATCGACAGGGTAACTATGGCTACACCTTC,CASSLNRQGNYGYTF
TRBJ1-6,TRBD1,TRBV2,NA,TGTGCCAGCCACAGAATGACAGGGCGAAATTCACCCCTCCACTTT,CASHRMTGRNSPLHF
TRBJ2-1,NA,TRBV6-1,NA,TGTGCCAGCAGTGACCCTTTTAGTAGTGCTGAGCAGTTCTTC,CASSDPFSSAEQFF
TRBJ2-3,TRBD2,TRBV3-1/TRBV3-2,once,TGTGCCAGCAGCCAAGATCTAGCGGGCAGCGCAGATACGCAGTATTTT,CASSQDLAGSADTQYF
TRBJ1-5,NA,TRBV4-2,NA,TGTGCCAGCAGCCAAGACCAGGGGTGGTATAGCAATCAGCCCCAGCATTTT,CASSQDQGWYSNQPQHF
TRBJ1-6,TRBD1,TRBV27,NA,TGTGCCAGCAGTTTATGGGACAGGACAGTTTCACCCCTCCACTTT,CASSLWDRTVSPLHF
TRBJ1-2,NA,TRBV6-1,NA,TGTGCCAGCAGTGAACACCTGACAGCAGTGGGCTACACCTTC,CASSEHLTAVGYTF
TRBJ2-2,NA,TRBV28,few,TGTGCCAGCCTGGGACTGACGAGCACCGGGGAGCTGTTTTTT,CASLGLTSTGELFF
TRBJ2-7,TRBD2,TRBV3-1/TRBV3-2,NA,TGTGCCAGCAGCCAATCGGAGACTAGCGGGACGTACGAGCAGTACTTC,CASSQSETSGTYEQYF
TRBJ2-1,NA,TRBV5-1,NA,TGCGCCAGCAGTCCAGTATCCAGCCGGGTTTTCGGCGATGAGCAGTTCTTC,CASSPVSSRVFGDEQFF
TRBJ1-4,NA,TRBV5-1,NA,TGCGCCAGCAGCGAGGACAGAATAGGTGAAAAACTGTTTTTT,CASSEDRIGEKLFF
TRBJ1-3,NA,TRBV5-1,NA,TGCGCCAGCAGTTTACAACAGACAGGCTCTGGAAACACCATATATTTT,CASSLQQTGSGNTIYF
TRBJ1-3,NA,TRBV30,NA,TGTGCCTGGACTAGGGACTCGCGCTCTGGAAACACCATATATTTT,CAWTRDSRSGNTIYF
TRBJ1-1,NA,TRBV28,few,TGTGCCAGCAGTTTAGACGGCGGGAACACTGAAGCTTTCTTT,CASSLDGGNTEAFF
TRBJ2-5,TRBD1,TRBV19,NA,TGTGCCAGTAGTTCCAGGGGACAGGGAAACTTGAAGACCCAGTACTTC,CASSSRGQGNLKTQYF
TRBJ1-2,NA,TRBV7-9,NA,TGTGCCAGCAGCTTGAGGGAGCCCTATGGCTACACCTTC,CASSLREPYGYTF
TRBJ1-2,TRBD1,TRBV5-1,NA,TGCGCCAGCAGCTCAACAACCACGACAGGGGCCTCCTATGGCTACACCTTC,CASSSTTTTGASYGYTF
TRBJ2-6,NA,TRBV4-2,NA,TGTGCCAGCAGCCAAGGAGAGGGCTCTGGGGCCAACGTCCTGACTTTC,CASSQGEGSGANVLTF
TRBJ2-3,TRBD2,TRBV7-9,NA,TGTGCCAGCAGCCTGCTAGCGGGAGACACAGATACGCAGTATTTT,CASSLLAGDTDTQYF
TRBJ2-7,NA,TRBV3-1/TRBV3-2,NA,TGTGCCAGCAGCCAATTCAGATCCTACGAGCAGTACTTC,CASSQFRSYEQYF
TRBJ1-1,NA,TRBV7-3,NA,TGTGCCAGCAGCCCCTACCTGATGAACACTGAAGCTTTCTTT,CASSPYLMNTEAFF
TRBJ1-3,NA,TRBV7-8,once,TGTGCCAGCAGCCCGGGGGGGGCGTACACCATATATTTT,CASSPGGAYTIYF
TRBJ1-6,NA,TRBV27,once,TGTGCCAGCAGCCAGGGTTCCTATAATTCACCCCTCCACTTT,CASSQGSYNSPLHF
TRBJ2-7,TRBD1,TRBV6-1,NA,TGTGCCAGCAGTGCCGTTATACAGGGGGTAACGGTTTACGAGCAGTACTTC,CASSAVIQGVTVYEQYF
TRBJ1-1,NA,TRBV19,NA,TGTGCCAGTAGTATAGATCAATTTCGGTGGACTGAAGCTTTCTTT,CASSIDQFRWTEAFF
TRBJ2-7,TRBD2,TRBV19,NA,TGTGCCAGTAGCCGAATGACTAGCGGGAGGGCGTCCTACGAGCAGTACTTC,CASSRMTSGRASYEQYF
TRBJ2-1,TRBD1,TRBV28,NA,TGTGCCACCTCATTCCGGGACAGGGTACGTGAGCAGTTCTTC,CATSFRDRVREQFF
TRBJ1-2,NA,TRBV3-1/TRBV3-2,NA,TGTGCCAGCAGCCCGCCGGGGACACCGCGCTATGGCTACACCTTC,CASSPPGTPRYGYTF
TRBJ1-4,NA,TRBV3-1/TRBV3-2,NA,TGTGCCAGCAGCCAAGAAGGAAGCGGGGGGCTTCCTGAAAAACTGTTTTTT,CASSQEGSGGLPEKLFF
TRBJ2-7,TRBD1,TRBV28,NA,TGTGCCAGCAGCCTAGACACAGGGGCAGGAGAGCAGTACTTC,CASSLDTGAGEQYF
TRBJ2-7,TRBD2,TRBV9,NA,TGTGCCAGCAGCGTAGGGGTAGCGGGGGGCATCTACGAGCAGTACTTC,CASSVGVAGGIYEQYF